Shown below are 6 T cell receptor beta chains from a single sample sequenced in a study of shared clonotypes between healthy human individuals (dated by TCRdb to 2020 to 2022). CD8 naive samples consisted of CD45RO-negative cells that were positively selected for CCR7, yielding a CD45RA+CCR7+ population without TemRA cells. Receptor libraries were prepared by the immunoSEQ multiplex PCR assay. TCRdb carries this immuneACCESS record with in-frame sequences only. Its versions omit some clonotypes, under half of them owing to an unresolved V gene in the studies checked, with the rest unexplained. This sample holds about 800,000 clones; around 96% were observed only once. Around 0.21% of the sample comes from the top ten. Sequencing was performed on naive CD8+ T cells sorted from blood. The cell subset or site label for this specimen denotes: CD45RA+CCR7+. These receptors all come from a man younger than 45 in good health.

The CDR3 protein is CPGSAQQAYEQYF. CDR3 nucleotides: TGTCCTGGGAGCGCACAACAAGCCTACGAGCAGTACTTC. The V call is TRBV22-1, the J call TRBJ2-7; TRBD1 is the table's D call, not checked against the DNA. TRBV22-1 constitutes a pseudogene. The CDR3 runs 13 residues.

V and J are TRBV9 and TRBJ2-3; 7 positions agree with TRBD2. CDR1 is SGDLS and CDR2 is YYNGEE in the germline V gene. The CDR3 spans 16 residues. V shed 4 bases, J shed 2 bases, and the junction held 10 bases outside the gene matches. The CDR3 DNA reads TGTGCCAGCAGCCCCGAGGGGCGGGAGTTCACAGATACGCAGTATTTT. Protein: CASSPEGREFTDTQYF.

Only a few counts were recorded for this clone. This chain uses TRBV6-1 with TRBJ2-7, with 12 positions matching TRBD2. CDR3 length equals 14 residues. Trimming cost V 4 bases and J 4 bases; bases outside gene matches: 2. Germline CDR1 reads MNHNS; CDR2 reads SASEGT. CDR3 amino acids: CASSAGLAGYEQYF. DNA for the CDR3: TGTGCCAGCAGTGCGGGACTAGCGGGTTACGAGCAGTACTTC.

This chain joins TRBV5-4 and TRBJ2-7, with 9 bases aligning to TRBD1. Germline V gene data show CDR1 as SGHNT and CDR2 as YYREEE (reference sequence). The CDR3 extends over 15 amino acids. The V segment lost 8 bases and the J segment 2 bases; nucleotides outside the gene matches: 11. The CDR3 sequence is CARRNRGRRTYEQYF. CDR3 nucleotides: TGTGCCAGACGGAACAGGGGGCGGCGAACCTACGAGCAGTACTTC.

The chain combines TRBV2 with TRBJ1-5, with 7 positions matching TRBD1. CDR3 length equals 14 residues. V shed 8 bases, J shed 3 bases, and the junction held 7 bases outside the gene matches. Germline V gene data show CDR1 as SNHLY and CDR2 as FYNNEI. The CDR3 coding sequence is TGTGCCAGCCAGGACAGGAGCCTCAATCAGCCCCAGCATTTT. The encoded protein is CASQDRSLNQPQHF.

CDR3 loop: CASGRDQQQFF. The CDR3 coding sequence is TGTGCTAGTGGCAGAGACCAGCAGCAGTTCTTC. The chain has TRBV12-5 and TRBJ2-1; D is unclear. Germline values: CDR1 LGHNT, CDR2 FRNRAP. The V gene lost 6 bases and the J gene lost 11 bases, with 11 bases spanning the gap. The CDR3 totals 11 residues.